A single sample is the source of the 29 T cell receptor beta chains below, sequenced in a study of cytomegalovirus exposure and HLA in healthy donors. Primers: 60 Vbeta forward and 13 Jbeta reverse. This table comes from immunoSEQ multiplex PCR, and its TCRdb copy is limited to in-frame clones, with some not included. This sample's table reports 50,000 to 70,000 clones. Sequenced: PBMCs. The receptors originated from a woman aged 18-30 years in good health and CMV-seronegative.

The chain is built from TRBV10-2 and TRBJ2-5; 16 bases are a match to TRBD2. This CDR3 is 16 amino acids long. After removal of 7 bases from V and 2 bases from J, the junction contained 4 bases not matched to a gene. The germline V gene encodes CDR1 WSHSY and CDR2 SAAADI. The CDR3 DNA follows: TGCGCCAGCACCCCGGGACTAGCGGGGGGGCAAGAGACCCAGTACTTC. Amino acids: CASTPGLAGGQETQYF.

The gene calls are TRBV5-1 and TRBJ2-7; a weak D match, TRBD1 (6 bases). The CDR3 is 14 residues long. In germline, CDR1 is SGHRS, CDR2 YFSETQ. Trimming took 5 bases from V and 6 from J, leaving 18 bases between them. The CDR3 spells CASRSTPTGGEQYF. CDR3 coding DNA: TGCGCCAGCAGATCTACTCCGACAGGAGGCGAGCAGTACTTC.

The rearrangement links TRBV9 to TRBJ2-7; D not certain. CDR1 SGDLS and CDR2 YYNGEE come from the germline V gene. The CDR3 length is 16 residues. Deletions cut 0 bases from V and 8 bases from J, with 21 bases between. The CDR3 protein is CASSVGVRSLLIQQYF. The CDR3 nucleotides read TGTGCCAGCAGCGTAGGGGTCCGGTCCCTACTAATCCAGCAGTACTTC.

The rearrangement joins TRBV29-1 to TRBJ1-1, with 9 bases matching TRBD1. Germline V lookup: CDR1 SQVTM, CDR2 ANQGSEA. Losses at the gene ends were 5 bases for V and 4 bases for J; bases not matched to a gene: 8. This CDR3 is built from 14 residues. The CDR3 here is CSVNDRGRVTEAFF. The CDR3 DNA reads as TGCAGCGTTAATGACAGGGGGAGAGTCACTGAAGCTTTCTTT.

The genes are TRBV4-1 and TRBJ1-4; D gene unclear. From germline, CDR1 is MGHRA and CDR2 YSYEKL. The ends were cut back, 6 bases at V and 6 bases at J, with 14 bases in the middle. CDR3 length equals 14 residues. CDR3 nucleotides: TGCGCCAGCAGACTGCCTGGAGGAGATGAAAAACTGTTTTTT. It encodes CASRLPGGDEKLFF.

This chain uses TRBV30 with TRBJ1-2; perhaps TRBD1 as D (6 bases). The CDR3 contains 14 residues. V was pared by 7 bases and J by 8 bases, with 23 bases between. CDR1 and CDR2 (germline): GTSNPN, SVGIG (reference sequence). The CDR3 DNA reads as TGTGCCTTGCGGGGGCGAGTCCCATCTAGGGGCTACACCTTC. This gives the protein CALRGRVPSRGYTF.

On this clone itself: This specimen includes other DNA sequences encoding the same CDR3. This chain joins TRBV20-1 and TRBJ2-5; D not resolved. Germline loops: CDR1 DFQATT, CDR2 SNEGSKA (reference sequence). V was cut by 6 bases and J by 4 bases, with 6 bases left in between. CDR3 length: 10 residues. The chain's CDR3 is CSAVRETQYF. The CDR3 DNA reads TGCAGTGCCGTTAGAGAGACCCAGTACTTC.

The V gene is TRBV6-1, the J gene TRBJ2-1; 12 bases are a match to TRBD2. This CDR3 contains 15 residues. Losses at the gene ends were 2 bases for V and 6 bases for J; bases not matched to a gene: 2. CDR1 is MNHNS, CDR2 SASEGT, per germline. CDR3 sequence reads: CASSETSGGSNEQFF. The DNA for the CDR3 is TGTGCCAGCAGTGAAACTAGCGGGGGGTCCAATGAGCAGTTCTTC.

This sequence joins TRBV7-8 and TRBJ2-7; possible D gene TRBD1, 5 bases. Between the trimmed V and J ends, which lost 1 base and 4 bases, there was a span of 8 bases. Germline-derived CDR1 and CDR2 are SGHVS and FQNEAQ. The CDR3 loop spans 13 amino acids. CDR3 bases: TGTGCCAGCAGCTTAGACAGGCGATACGAGCAGTACTTC. Its translation: CASSLDRRYEQYF.

The V call is TRBV30, the J call TRBJ1-5; perhaps TRBD1 as D (5 bases). V was clipped by 2 bases and J by 0 bases, with 5 bases between them. The V gene's germline CDR1 is GTSNPN and CDR2 SVGIG (reference sequence). The CDR3 is 13 amino acids. DNA of the CDR3: TGTGCCTGGAGTACAGGTAGCAATCAGCCCCAGCATTTT. It encodes CAWSTGSNQPQHF.

The rearrangement joins TRBV4-1 to TRBJ2-1; 8 nucleotides line up with TRBD2. The CDR3 totals 15 residues. CDR1 is MGHRA and CDR2 is YSYEKL in the germline V gene. V trimming: 3 bases; J trimming: 8 bases; junction bases outside the gene matches: 9. The CDR3 DNA reads TGCGCCAGCAGCCAGGGACGGGAGGGCAGCTATGAGCAGTTCTTC. Amino acids: CASSQGREGSYEQFF.

This chain links TRBV7-9 with TRBJ2-1; D perhaps matches TRBD2 (8 bases). The CDR3 extends over 15 amino acids. Per the germline V gene, CDR1 is SEHNR and CDR2 is FQNEAQ (reference sequence). The V end lost 8 bases, the J end lost 5 bases, and 19 bases lay between the germline ends. The CDR3 sequence: CASDRASGSDNEQFF. DNA for the CDR3: TGTGCCAGCGACAGGGCTAGCGGGTCCGACAATGAGCAGTTCTTC.

CDR3 nucleotide sequence: TGTGCCTGGAGTGTAAGGGGCCGGGCCACGCAGTATTTT. Translation gives CAWSVRGRATQYF. The rearrangement uses TRBV30 and TRBJ2-3, with a weak D call TRBD1 (5 bases). Germline assignment: CDR1 GTSNPN and CDR2 SVGIG (reference sequence). The CDR3 is made up of 13 amino acids. The germline V and J ends were trimmed by 0 bases and 9 bases, with 13 bases remaining between them. The complete variable domain, with remaining parts taken from reference TRBV30 and TRBJ2-3, reads SQTIHQWPATLVQPVGSPLSLECTVEGTSNPNLYWYRQAAGRGLQLLFYSVGIGQISSEVPQNLSASRPQDRQFILSSKKLLLSDSGFYLCAWSVRGRATQYFGPGTRLTVL.

V and J are TRBV30 and TRBJ2-5, with 10 bases aligning to TRBD2. This CDR3 is built from 14 residues. J was trimmed by 13 bases and V by 2 bases; bases with no gene match: 13. Per germline, CDR1 GTSNPN and CDR2 SVGIG (reference sequence). This CDR3 is CAWSWGAGGAGAYF. CDR3 nucleotides: TGTGCCTGGAGTTGGGGAGCGGGAGGGGCCGGAGCGTACTTC.

This chain uses TRBV5-1 with TRBJ1-2; a possible D gene is TRBD1 (5 bases). This CDR3 has 14 residues. Germline V lookup: CDR1 SGHRS, CDR2 YFSETQ. V dropped 7 bases and J dropped 2 bases, with 15 bases sitting between them. This CDR3 reads CASGDTGGNYGYTF. The CDR3 DNA follows: TGCGCCAGCGGAGATACGGGGGGAAACTATGGCTACACCTTC.

The chain links TRBV29-1 to TRBJ2-1; D might be TRBD2 (5 bases). Germline V gene data show CDR1 as SQVTM and CDR2 as ANQGSEA. V lost 1 base and J lost 0, with 13 bases in between. The length of the CDR3 is 16 residues. The CDR3 protein is CSVEGYERSSYNEQFF. DNA of the CDR3: TGCAGCGTTGAAGGCTATGAGCGGTCCTCCTACAATGAGCAGTTCTTC.

J is TRBJ2-1 and V is TRBV7-3; possibly TRBD2 for D (6 bases). CDR3 size: 15 residues. V lost 2 bases, J lost 5 bases, and 13 bases lay in between. The germline gives CDR1 SGHTA, CDR2 FQGTGA. CDR3 loop: CASSLSEGPDNEQFF. The CDR3 coding sequence is TGTGCCAGCAGCTTATCGGAGGGACCCGACAATGAGCAGTTCTTC.

This chain joins TRBV7-8 and TRBJ2-2; D remains unclear. Germline V gene sequence: CDR1 SGHVS, CDR2 FQNEAQ. The CDR3 contains 12 residues. The germline V and J ends were trimmed by 5 bases and 3 bases, with 4 bases remaining between them. In DNA, the CDR3 is TGTGCCAGCAGCACTCACACCGGGGAGCTGTTTTTT. This sequence encodes CASSTHTGELFF.

This chain uses TRBV25-1 with TRBJ2-7; D ambiguous. Germline V lookup: CDR1 MGHDK, CDR2 SYGVNS. V dropped 4 bases and J dropped 5 bases, with 12 bases sitting between them. CDR3 length: 13 amino acids. This chain's CDR3 is CASSGAPVNEQYF. The CDR3 nucleotides read TGTGCCAGCAGTGGGGCTCCCGTTAACGAGCAGTACTTC.

Here the CDR3 DNA reads TGCGCCAGAACGTTTGGAGAGGCAGATACGCAGTATTTT. Translating it yields CARTFGEADTQYF. The genes are TRBV5-1 and TRBJ2-3; D gene unclear. This CDR3 is 13 amino acids long. Deletions cut 8 bases from V and 4 bases from J, with 14 bases between. Germline assignment: CDR1 SGHRS and CDR2 YFSETQ.

The chain uses TRBV29-1 and TRBJ2-5, with D perhaps matching TRBD2 (6 bases). Germline values: CDR1 SQVTM, CDR2 ANQGSEA. The CDR3 is 15 amino acids. V was pared by 4 bases and J by 3 bases, with 18 bases between. This CDR3 reads CSVGSAGWGKETQYF. In DNA, the CDR3 is TGCAGCGTTGGTTCGGCGGGATGGGGGAAAGAGACCCAGTACTTC.

The chain links TRBV5-4 to TRBJ1-2, with 8 bases lining up with TRBD1. V lost 0 bases to trimming and J lost 4 bases; unmatched junction nucleotides: 5. CDR1 and CDR2 (germline): SGHNT, YYREEE (reference sequence). The length of the CDR3 is 15 residues. CDR3: CASSLGTGYSYGYTF. The CDR3 nucleotides are TGTGCCAGCAGCTTGGGGACAGGGTACTCCTATGGCTACACCTTC. Full variable domain (missing parts from reference TRBV5-4 and TRBJ1-2): ETGVTQSPTHLIKTRGQQVTLRCSSQSGHNTVSWYQQALGQGPQFIFQYYREEENGRGNFPPRFSGLQFPNYSSELNVNALELDDSALYLCASSLGTGYSYGYTFGSGTRLTVV.

This chain connects TRBV11-2 to TRBJ2-3; D uncertain. The CDR3 is 12 residues long. Per the germline V gene, CDR1 is SGHAT and CDR2 is FQNNGV. Trimming pared 7 bases from V and 5 bases from J, leaving 10 bases between. CDR3 coding DNA: TGTGCCAGCACCTTTGGGCGAGATACGCAGTATTTT. Encoded protein: CASTFGRDTQYF.

The J gene is TRBJ1-2, the V gene TRBV29-1; 8 nucleotides match TRBD1. Unmatched junction bases numbered 1, after V lost 3 bases and J lost 4 bases. This CDR3 spans 12 amino acids. Germline V gene data show CDR1 as SQVTM and CDR2 as ANQGSEA. The CDR3 coding sequence is TGCAGCGTTGAGACAGGGGCCTATGGCTACACCTTC. Protein sequence: CSVETGAYGYTF.

The genes are TRBV7-9 and TRBJ1-2; 11 positions match TRBD1. This CDR3 spans 15 amino acids. J gave up 5 bases and V 5 bases, and 7 bases lay outside the gene matches. CDR1 and CDR2 from the germline V gene are SEHNR and FQNEAQ (reference sequence). The CDR3 DNA reads TGTGCCAGCAGCCCTTCGGGACAGGGGGTATATGGCTACACCTTC. It translates to CASSPSGQGVYGYTF.

V and J are TRBV6-5 and TRBJ2-7, with D possibly being TRBD2 (6 bases). Germline V gene data show CDR1 as MNHEY and CDR2 as SVGAGI. The CDR3 extends over 12 amino acids. With 2 bases removed from V and 7 bases from J, the gap between germline ends came to 9 bases. CDR3 region: CASSYPGGEQYF. The CDR3 coding sequence is TGTGCCAGCAGTTACCCCGGAGGGGAGCAGTACTTC.

The chain combines TRBV6-1 with TRBJ1-1; no firm D call. V lost 5 bases and J 4 bases, leaving 11 bases between the germline ends. Germline V lookup: CDR1 MNHNS, CDR2 SASEGT. There are 13 residues in the CDR3. The CDR3: CASSKKESTEAFF. The CDR3 nucleotides read TGTGCCAGCAGTAAAAAGGAGTCCACTGAAGCTTTCTTT.

The gene calls are TRBV19 and TRBJ1-2; TRBD1 is a possible D gene (5 bases). Per germline, CDR1 LNHDA and CDR2 SQIVND (reference sequence). The CDR3 is 17 amino acids. V shed 3 bases and J shed 2 bases, with 19 bases lying between them. The chain's CDR3 is CASSMLNSQASNYGYTF. Here the CDR3 DNA reads TGTGCCAGTAGTATGCTAAATTCACAGGCCTCCAACTATGGCTACACCTTC.

The J gene is TRBJ1-2, the V gene TRBV30; no clear D gene. The V gene's germline CDR1 is GTSNPN and CDR2 SVGIG (reference sequence). V gave up 4 bases and J gave up 4 bases, with 7 bases separating them. This CDR3 comprises 11 residues. DNA for the CDR3: TGTGCCTGGAATAATCTCTATGGCTACACCTTC. It specifies CAWNNLYGYTF.